The T cell receptor beta chain described here comes from a study of shared clonotypes between healthy human individuals. Broader study findings: With a handful of donors compared, around 5.4% of naive CD4 clonotypes were shared. Donor scarcity curtailed the genetic and exposure-history diversity represented herein.

There were only Caucasian adults among the donors, and all lived in Nashville, Tennessee. Only in-frame clones appear in the TCRdb table, and some are missing; sequencing was by immunoSEQ multiplex PCR. The table has 2 million to 2.5 million clones, more than 85% seen once. As for this clone: What it binds is not known.

This TCR derives from a man aged 18 to 29 in good health. Some clones in this sample may be carry-over from other donors' samples. The specimen sequenced was naive CD4+ T cells from PBMCs. The sample's subset: CD45RA+ positively selected.

The CDR3 region is CASSRALSSYNEQFF. The CDR3 DNA follows: TGTGCCAGCTCACGAGCGTTAAGCTCCTACAATGAGCAGTTCTTC. This sequence joins TRBV18 and TRBJ2-1; D unclear. The V and J ends lost 4 bases and 0 bases respectively, with 10 bases between them. CDR1 KGHSH and CDR2 LQKENI come from the germline V gene. CDR3 size: 15 residues.